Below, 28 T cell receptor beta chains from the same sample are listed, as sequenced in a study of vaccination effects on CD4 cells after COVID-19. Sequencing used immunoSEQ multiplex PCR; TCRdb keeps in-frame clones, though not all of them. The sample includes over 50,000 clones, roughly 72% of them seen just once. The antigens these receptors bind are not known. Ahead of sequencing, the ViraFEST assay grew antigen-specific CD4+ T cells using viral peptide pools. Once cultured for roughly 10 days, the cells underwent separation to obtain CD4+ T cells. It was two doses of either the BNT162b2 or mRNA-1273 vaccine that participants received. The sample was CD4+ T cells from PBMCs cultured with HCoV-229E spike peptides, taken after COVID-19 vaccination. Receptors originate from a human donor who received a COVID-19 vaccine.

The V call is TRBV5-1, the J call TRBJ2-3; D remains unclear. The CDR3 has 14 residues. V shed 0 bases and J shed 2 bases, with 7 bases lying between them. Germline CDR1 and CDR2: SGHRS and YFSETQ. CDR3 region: CASSLADHTDTQYF. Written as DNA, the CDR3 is TGCGCCAGCAGCTTGGCGGACCACACAGATACGCAGTATTTT.

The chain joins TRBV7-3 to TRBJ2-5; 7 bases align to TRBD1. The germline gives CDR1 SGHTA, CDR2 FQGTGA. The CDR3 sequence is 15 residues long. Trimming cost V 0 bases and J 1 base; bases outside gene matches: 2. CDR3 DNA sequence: TGTGCCAGCAGCTTAACGGGACAGCCCCAAGAGACCCAGTACTTC. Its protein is CASSLTGQPQETQYF.

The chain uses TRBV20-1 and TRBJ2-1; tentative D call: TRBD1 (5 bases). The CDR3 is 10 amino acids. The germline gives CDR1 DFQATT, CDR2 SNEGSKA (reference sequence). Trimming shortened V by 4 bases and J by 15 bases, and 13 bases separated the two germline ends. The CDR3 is CSATRQTLFF. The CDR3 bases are TGCAGTGCTACCCGACAGACGCTGTTCTTC.

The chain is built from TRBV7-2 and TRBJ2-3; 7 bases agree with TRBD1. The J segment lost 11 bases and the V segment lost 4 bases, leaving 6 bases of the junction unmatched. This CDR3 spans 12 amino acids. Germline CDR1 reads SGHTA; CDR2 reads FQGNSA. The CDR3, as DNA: TGTGCCAGCAGCTCCGACAGGGTCGAGCAGTATTTT. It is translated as CASSSDRVEQYF.

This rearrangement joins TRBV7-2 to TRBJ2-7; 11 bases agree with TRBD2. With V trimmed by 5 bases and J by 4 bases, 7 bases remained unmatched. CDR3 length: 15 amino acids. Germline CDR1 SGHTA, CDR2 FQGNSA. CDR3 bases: TGTGCCAGCAGCCCGATTAGCGGGGGGGTTTACGAGCAGTACGTC. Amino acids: CASSPISGGVYEQYV.

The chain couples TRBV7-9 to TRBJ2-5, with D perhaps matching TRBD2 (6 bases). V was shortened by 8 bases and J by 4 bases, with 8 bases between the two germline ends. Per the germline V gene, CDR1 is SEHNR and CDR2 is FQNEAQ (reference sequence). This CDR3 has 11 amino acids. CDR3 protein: CASSGGETQYF. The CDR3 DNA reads TGTGCCAGCTCCGGGGGAGAGACCCAGTACTTC.

The CDR3, as DNA: TGTGCCAGCAGTTCACGACAGGGGCGGACTGAAGCTTTCTTT. It yields the protein CASSSRQGRTEAFF. V and J are TRBV27 and TRBJ1-1, with TRBD1 matching 8 bases. J gave up 5 bases and V 4 bases, and 6 bases lay outside the gene matches. Looked up from germline, CDR1 is MNHEY and CDR2 is SMNVEV (reference sequence). The CDR3 sequence is 14 residues long.

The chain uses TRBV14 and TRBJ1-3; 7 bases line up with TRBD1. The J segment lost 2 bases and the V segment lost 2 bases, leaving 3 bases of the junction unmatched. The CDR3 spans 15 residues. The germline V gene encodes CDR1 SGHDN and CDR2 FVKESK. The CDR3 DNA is TGTGCCAGCAGCCAACATGGGACAGCTGGAAACACCATATATTTT. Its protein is CASSQHGTAGNTIYF.

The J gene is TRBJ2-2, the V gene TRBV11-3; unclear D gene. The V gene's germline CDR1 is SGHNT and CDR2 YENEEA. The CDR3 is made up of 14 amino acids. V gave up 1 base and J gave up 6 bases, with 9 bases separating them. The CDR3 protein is CASSLGATAGELFF. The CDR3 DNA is TGTGCCAGCAGCTTAGGGGCGACGGCCGGGGAGCTGTTTTTT. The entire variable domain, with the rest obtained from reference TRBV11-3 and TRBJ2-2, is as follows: EAGVVQSPRYKIIEKKQPVAFWCNPISGHNTLYWYLQNLGQGPELLIRYENEEAVDDSQLPKDRFSAERLKGVDSTLKIQPAELGDSAVYLCASSLGATAGELFFGEGSRLTVL.

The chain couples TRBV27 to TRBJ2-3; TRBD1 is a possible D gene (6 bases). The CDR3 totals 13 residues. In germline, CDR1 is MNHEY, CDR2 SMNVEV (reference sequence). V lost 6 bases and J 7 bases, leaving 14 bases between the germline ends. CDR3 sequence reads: CASRRTGSNTQYF. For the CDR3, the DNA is TGTGCCAGCAGACGTACAGGGTCAAATACGCAGTATTTT.

The chain's CDR3 is CASSEVWQRKETQYF. CDR3 bases: TGTGCCAGCAGTGAAGTGTGGCAGAGAAAAGAGACCCAGTACTTC. This chain joins TRBV6-1 and TRBJ2-5; D uncertain. The V gene lost 1 base and the J gene lost 3 bases, with 12 bases spanning the gap. This CDR3 spans 15 amino acids. Germline lookup yields CDR1 MNHNS and CDR2 SASEGT.

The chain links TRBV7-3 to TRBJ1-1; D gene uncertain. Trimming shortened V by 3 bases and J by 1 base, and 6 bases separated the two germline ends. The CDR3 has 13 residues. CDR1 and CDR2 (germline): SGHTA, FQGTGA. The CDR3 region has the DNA TGTGCCAGCAGCTTTGACGCGAACACTGAAGCTTTCTTT. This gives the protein CASSFDANTEAFF.

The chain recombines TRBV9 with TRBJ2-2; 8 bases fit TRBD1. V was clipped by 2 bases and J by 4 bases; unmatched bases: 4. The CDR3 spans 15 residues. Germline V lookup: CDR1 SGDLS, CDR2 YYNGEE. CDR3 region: CASSVGQGFTGELFF. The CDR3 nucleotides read TGTGCCAGCAGCGTCGGACAGGGTTTCACCGGGGAGCTGTTTTTT.

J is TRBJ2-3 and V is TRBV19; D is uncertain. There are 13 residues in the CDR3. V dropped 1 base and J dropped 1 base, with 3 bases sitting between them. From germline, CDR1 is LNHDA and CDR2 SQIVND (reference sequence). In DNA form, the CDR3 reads TGTGCCAGTAGTATAGGGGGCACAGATACGCAGTATTTT. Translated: CASSIGGTDTQYF.

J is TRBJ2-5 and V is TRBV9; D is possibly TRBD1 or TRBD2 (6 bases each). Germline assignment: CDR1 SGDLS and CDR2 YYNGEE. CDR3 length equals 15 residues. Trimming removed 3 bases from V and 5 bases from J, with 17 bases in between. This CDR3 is CASSAGGGYVETQYF. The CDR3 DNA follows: TGTGCCAGCAGCGCCGGAGGGGGGTACGTCGAGACCCAGTACTTC.

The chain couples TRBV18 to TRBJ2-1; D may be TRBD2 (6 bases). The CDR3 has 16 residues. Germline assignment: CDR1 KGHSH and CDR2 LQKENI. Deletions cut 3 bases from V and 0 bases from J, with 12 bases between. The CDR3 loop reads CASSPLGGSSYNEQFF. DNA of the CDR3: TGTGCCAGCTCACCCCTTGGGGGGAGCTCCTACAATGAGCAGTTCTTC.

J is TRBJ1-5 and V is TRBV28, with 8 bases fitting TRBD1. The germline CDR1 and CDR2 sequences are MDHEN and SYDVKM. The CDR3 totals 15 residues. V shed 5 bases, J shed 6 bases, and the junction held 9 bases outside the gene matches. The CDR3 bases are TGTGCCAGCAGTCAGAAGACAGGGGTTGGTCAGCCCCAGCATTTT. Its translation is CASSQKTGVGQPQHF.

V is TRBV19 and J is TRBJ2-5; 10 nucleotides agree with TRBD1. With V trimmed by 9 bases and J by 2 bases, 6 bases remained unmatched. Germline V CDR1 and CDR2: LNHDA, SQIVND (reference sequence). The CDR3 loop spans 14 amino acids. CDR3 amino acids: CASRRTGGQETQYF. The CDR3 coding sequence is TGTGCCAGCAGGAGGACAGGGGGGCAAGAGACCCAGTACTTC.

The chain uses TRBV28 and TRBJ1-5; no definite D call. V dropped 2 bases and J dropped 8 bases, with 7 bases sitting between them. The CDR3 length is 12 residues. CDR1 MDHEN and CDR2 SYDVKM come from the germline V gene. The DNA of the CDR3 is TGTGCCAGCAGTTTACCCCGAGAGCCCCAGCATTTT. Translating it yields CASSLPREPQHF.

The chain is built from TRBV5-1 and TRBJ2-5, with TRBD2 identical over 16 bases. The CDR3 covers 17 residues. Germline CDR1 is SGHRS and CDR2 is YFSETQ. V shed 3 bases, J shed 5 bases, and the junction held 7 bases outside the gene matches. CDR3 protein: CASSWGLAGGLYETQYF. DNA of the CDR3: TGCGCCAGCAGCTGGGGACTAGCGGGGGGGCTGTATGAGACCCAGTACTTC.

The CDR3 DNA reads TGTGCCAGCAGTTTGGGACAGGTCTACGAGCAGTACGTC. The encoded protein is CASSLGQVYEQYV. This chain uses TRBV6-4 with TRBJ2-7, with TRBD1 matching 8 bases. V dropped 5 bases and J dropped 3; count of bases not matched to a gene: 3. The CDR3 extends over 13 amino acids. Germline V gives CDR1 MRHNA, CDR2 SNTAGT.

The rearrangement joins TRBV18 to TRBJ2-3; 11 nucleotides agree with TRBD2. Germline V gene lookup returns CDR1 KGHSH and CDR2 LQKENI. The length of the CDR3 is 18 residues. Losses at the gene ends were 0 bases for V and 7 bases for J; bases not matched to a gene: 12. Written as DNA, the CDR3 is TGTGCCAGCTCACCACCCGGGATAGCGGGGGGGCTCGAGAATACGCAGTATTTT. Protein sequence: CASSPPGIAGGLENTQYF.

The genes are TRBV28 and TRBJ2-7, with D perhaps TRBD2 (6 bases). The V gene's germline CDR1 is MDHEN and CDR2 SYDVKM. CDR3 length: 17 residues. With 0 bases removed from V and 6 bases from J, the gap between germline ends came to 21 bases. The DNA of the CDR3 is TGTGCCAGCAGTTTATGCTGGGGGAGGATCGGTATCGGCGAGCAGTACGTC. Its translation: CASSLCWGRIGIGEQYV.

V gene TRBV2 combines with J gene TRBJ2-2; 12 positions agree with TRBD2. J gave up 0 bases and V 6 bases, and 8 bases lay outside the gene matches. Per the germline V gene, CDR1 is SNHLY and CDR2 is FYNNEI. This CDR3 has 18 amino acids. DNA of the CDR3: TGTGCCAGCAGCCGGACTAGCGGGATCATGACGAACACCGGGGAGCTGTTTTTT. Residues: CASSRTSGIMTNTGELFF.

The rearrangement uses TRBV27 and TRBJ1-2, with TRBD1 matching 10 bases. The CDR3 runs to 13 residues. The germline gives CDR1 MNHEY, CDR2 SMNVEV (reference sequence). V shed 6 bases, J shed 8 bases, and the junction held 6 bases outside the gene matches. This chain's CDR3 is CASSRQGARGYTF. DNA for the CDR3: TGTGCCAGCAGCCGACAGGGGGCGAGGGGCTACACCTTC.

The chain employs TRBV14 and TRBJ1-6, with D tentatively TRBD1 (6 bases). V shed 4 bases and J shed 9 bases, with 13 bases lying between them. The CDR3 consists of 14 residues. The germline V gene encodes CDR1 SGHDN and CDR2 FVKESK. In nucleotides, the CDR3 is TGTGCCAGCAGCCTGGGACAAAGAATTTCACCCCTCCACTTT. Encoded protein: CASSLGQRISPLHF.

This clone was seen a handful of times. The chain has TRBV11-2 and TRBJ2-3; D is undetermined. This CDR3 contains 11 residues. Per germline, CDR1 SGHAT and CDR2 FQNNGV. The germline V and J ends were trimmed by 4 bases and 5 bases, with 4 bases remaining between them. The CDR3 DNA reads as TGTGCCAGCAGCTCCTTAGATACGCAGTATTTT. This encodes CASSSLDTQYF. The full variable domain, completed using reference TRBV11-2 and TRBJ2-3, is EAGVAQSPRYKIIEKRQSVAFWCNPISGHATLYWYQQILGQGPKLLIQFQNNGVVDDSQLPKDRFSAERLKGVDSTLKIQPAKLEDSAVYLCASSSLDTQYFGPGTRLTVL.

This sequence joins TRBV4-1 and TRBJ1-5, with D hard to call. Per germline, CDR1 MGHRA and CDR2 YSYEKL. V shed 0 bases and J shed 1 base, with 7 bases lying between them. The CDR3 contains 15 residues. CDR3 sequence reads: CASSQDERSNQPQHF. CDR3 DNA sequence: TGCGCCAGCAGCCAAGACGAAAGAAGCAATCAGCCCCAGCATTTT.